This is a list of T cell receptor beta chains from one sample in a study of blood T cell repertoires in COVID-19. TCRdb keeps only in-frame clones here, not all; method: immunoSEQ multiplex PCR. The sample lists some 130,000 clones, roughly 83% occurring once. Sequencing was performed on peripheral blood. The receptors stem from a woman aged 30 to 39 who had recovered from COVID-19. Both conserved end residues are part of each CDR3. The order of the fields is CDR3 length, D gene, J gene, V gene, clone size, CDR3 protein, CDR3 DNA. A D gene is named only where the DNA matches it firmly. Clone sizes are given selectively: once, few, many, or a class where the clone is expanded.

CDR3 length: 14
D gene: TRBD1
J gene: TRBJ1-1
V gene: TRBV19
clone size: -
CDR3 protein: CASSTTGMNTEAFF
CDR3 DNA: TGTGCCAGTAGTACGACAGGGATGAACACTGAAGCTTTCTTT

CDR3 length: 15
D gene: TRBD1
J gene: TRBJ2-2
V gene: TRBV11-3
clone size: -
CDR3 protein: CASSKGAGGVGELFF
CDR3 DNA: TGTGCCAGCAGTAAAGGGGCAGGGGGCGTCGGGGAGCTGTTTTTT

CDR3 length: 14
D gene: -
J gene: TRBJ1-5
V gene: TRBV6-5
clone size: -
CDR3 protein: CASTGQYSNQPQHF
CDR3 DNA: TGTGCCAGCACCGGACAGTATAGCAATCAGCCCCAGCATTTT

CDR3 length: 14
D gene: TRBD2
J gene: TRBJ2-1
V gene: TRBV10-3
clone size: -
CDR3 protein: CAIRTSGPSGEQFF
CDR3 DNA: TGTGCCATTAGAACTAGCGGACCCTCCGGTGAGCAGTTCTTC

CDR3 length: 14
D gene: -
J gene: TRBJ2-3
V gene: TRBV7-9
clone size: -
CDR3 protein: CASSLGQGTDTQYF
CDR3 DNA: TGTGCCAGCAGCTTAGGACAGGGCACAGATACGCAGTATTTT

CDR3 length: 15
D gene: TRBD1
J gene: TRBJ2-2
V gene: TRBV11-3
clone size: once
CDR3 protein: CASSLAAGGTGELFF
CDR3 DNA: TGTGCCAGCAGCTTAGCTGCAGGGGGCACCGGGGAGCTGTTTTTT

CDR3 length: 11
D gene: -
J gene: TRBJ1-5
V gene: TRBV19
clone size: -
CDR3 protein: CASTDGRAQHF
CDR3 DNA: TGTGCCAGTACTGATGGTCGGGCCCAGCATTTT

CDR3 length: 17
D gene: TRBD2
J gene: TRBJ2-7
V gene: TRBV7-2
clone size: -
CDR3 protein: CASSFTGLAEFSYEQYF
CDR3 DNA: TGTGCCAGCAGCTTTACGGGACTAGCGGAGTTTTCCTACGAGCAGTACTTC

CDR3 length: 16
D gene: TRBD1
J gene: TRBJ1-5
V gene: TRBV7-8
clone size: -
CDR3 protein: CASSLEGAISNQPQHF
CDR3 DNA: TGTGCCAGCAGCTTGGAGGGGGCGATTAGCAATCAGCCCCAGCATTTT

CDR3 length: 14
D gene: TRBD1
J gene: TRBJ2-3
V gene: TRBV6-4
clone size: few
CDR3 protein: CASSDGQGADTQYF
CDR3 DNA: TGTGCCAGCAGTGACGGACAGGGGGCAGATACGCAGTATTTT

CDR3 length: 14
D gene: -
J gene: TRBJ2-7
V gene: TRBV6-5
clone size: -
CDR3 protein: CASSYSQYAYEQYF
CDR3 DNA: TGTGCCAGCAGTTACTCCCAGTATGCCTACGAGCAGTACTTC

CDR3 length: 14
D gene: -
J gene: TRBJ1-2
V gene: TRBV5-1
clone size: -
CDR3 protein: CASSLEGQYYGYTF
CDR3 DNA: TGCGCCAGCAGCTTGGAAGGACAGTACTATGGCTACACCTTC

CDR3 length: 13
D gene: -
J gene: TRBJ2-2
V gene: TRBV9
clone size: once
CDR3 protein: CASSVGDTGELFF
CDR3 DNA: TGTGCCAGCAGCGTAGGCGATACCGGGGAGCTGTTTTTT

CDR3 length: 16
D gene: -
J gene: TRBJ2-2
V gene: TRBV5-6
clone size: -
CDR3 protein: CASRMGGRVDTGELFF
CDR3 DNA: TGTGCCAGCAGGATGGGGGGGCGAGTCGACACCGGGGAGCTGTTTTTT

CDR3 length: 16
D gene: -
J gene: TRBJ2-5
V gene: TRBV5-6
clone size: -
CDR3 protein: CASSLGQLGPGETQYF
CDR3 DNA: TGTGCCAGCAGCTTAGGTCAACTCGGGCCGGGGGAGACCCAGTACTTC

CDR3 length: 15
D gene: TRBD1
J gene: TRBJ1-2
V gene: TRBV28
clone size: -
CDR3 protein: CASREQGAVGYGYTF
CDR3 DNA: TGTGCCAGCAGAGAACAGGGGGCGGTGGGCTATGGCTACACCTTC

CDR3 length: 14
D gene: -
J gene: TRBJ2-1
V gene: TRBV9
clone size: -
CDR3 protein: CASSEIQGGDEQFF
CDR3 DNA: TGTGCCAGCAGCGAGATACAGGGTGGGGATGAGCAGTTCTTC

CDR3 length: 16
D gene: -
J gene: TRBJ2-2
V gene: TRBV7-8
clone size: -
CDR3 protein: CASTSGAGANTGELFF
CDR3 DNA: TGTGCCAGCACCTCTGGGGCAGGGGCGAACACCGGGGAGCTGTTTTTT

CDR3 length: 14
D gene: -
J gene: TRBJ2-5
V gene: TRBV19
clone size: -
CDR3 protein: CASSIVQGRETQYF
CDR3 DNA: TGTGCCAGTAGTATAGTACAGGGACGAGAGACCCAGTACTTC

CDR3 length: 12
D gene: -
J gene: TRBJ2-7
V gene: TRBV2
clone size: -
CDR3 protein: CASSDRRVEQYF
CDR3 DNA: TGTGCCAGCAGTGATCGGCGGGTTGAGCAGTACTTC

CDR3 length: 13
D gene: -
J gene: TRBJ1-3
V gene: TRBV12-3/TRBV12-4
clone size: -
CDR3 protein: CASSFSSGNTIYF
CDR3 DNA: TGTGCCAGCAGTTTTAGCTCTGGAAACACCATATATTTT

CDR3 length: 16
D gene: -
J gene: TRBJ2-6
V gene: TRBV2
clone size: -
CDR3 protein: CASSVTTNSGANVLTF
CDR3 DNA: TGTGCCAGCAGTGTAACAACCAACTCTGGGGCCAACGTCCTGACTTTC

CDR3 length: 13
D gene: -
J gene: TRBJ1-2
V gene: TRBV19
clone size: -
CDR3 protein: CASSIPGNYGYTF
CDR3 DNA: TGTGCCAGTAGTATTCCAGGGAACTATGGCTACACCTTC

CDR3 length: 15
D gene: TRBD2
J gene: TRBJ2-1
V gene: TRBV4-1
clone size: -
CDR3 protein: CASSQTSGGNNEQFF
CDR3 DNA: TGCGCCAGCAGTCAAACCAGCGGGGGGAACAATGAGCAGTTCTTC

CDR3 length: 15
D gene: TRBD2
J gene: TRBJ2-3
V gene: TRBV7-6
clone size: -
CDR3 protein: CASSDRTSSADTQYF
CDR3 DNA: TGTGCCAGCAGCGACCGGACTAGCAGCGCAGATACGCAGTATTTT

CDR3 length: 14
D gene: -
J gene: TRBJ1-2
V gene: TRBV19
clone size: -
CDR3 protein: CASSAWDTNYGYTF
CDR3 DNA: TGTGCCAGTAGCGCCTGGGACACCAACTATGGCTACACCTTC

CDR3 length: 12
D gene: -
J gene: TRBJ2-7
V gene: TRBV18
clone size: -
CDR3 protein: CASSEGQSEQYF
CDR3 DNA: TGTGCCAGCTCGGAAGGACAGAGCGAGCAGTACTTC

CDR3 length: 14
D gene: TRBD1
J gene: TRBJ1-5
V gene: TRBV18
clone size: -
CDR3 protein: CASSPDRGGQPQHF
CDR3 DNA: TGTGCCAGCTCACCGGACAGGGGAGGTCAGCCCCAGCATTTT

CDR3 length: 15
D gene: -
J gene: TRBJ2-1
V gene: TRBV2
clone size: -
CDR3 protein: CASRAGTQGRREQFF
CDR3 DNA: TGTGCCAGCAGGGCCGGGACTCAAGGGCGCAGAGAGCAGTTCTTC

CDR3 length: 15
D gene: TRBD1
J gene: TRBJ1-1
V gene: TRBV19
clone size: -
CDR3 protein: CASSIEAQGYSEAFF
CDR3 DNA: TGTGCCAGTAGTATAGAGGCACAGGGGTACTCTGAAGCTTTCTTT

CDR3 length: 16
D gene: -
J gene: TRBJ2-6
V gene: TRBV6-2/TRBV6-3
clone size: -
CDR3 protein: CASSYSRSSGANVLTF
CDR3 DNA: TGTGCCAGCAGTTACTCGAGGAGCTCTGGGGCCAACGTCCTGACTTTC

CDR3 length: 14
D gene: TRBD2
J gene: TRBJ2-5
V gene: TRBV25-1
clone size: -
CDR3 protein: CASRGSGGRETQYF
CDR3 DNA: TGTGCCAGCAGGGGGTCGGGGGGACGAGAGACCCAGTACTTC

CDR3 length: 13
D gene: -
J gene: TRBJ1-2
V gene: TRBV6-6
clone size: -
CDR3 protein: CASSYPQGQGYTF
CDR3 DNA: TGTGCCAGCAGTTACCCTCAGGGGCAAGGCTACACCTTC

CDR3 length: 15
D gene: TRBD2
J gene: TRBJ2-1
V gene: TRBV5-1
clone size: -
CDR3 protein: CASSLLAASYNEQFF
CDR3 DNA: TGCGCCAGCAGCTTACTAGCGGCCTCCTACAATGAGCAGTTCTTC

CDR3 length: 14
D gene: -
J gene: TRBJ2-6
V gene: TRBV7-2
clone size: -
CDR3 protein: CASSSRSGANVLTF
CDR3 DNA: TGTGCCAGCAGCTCCCGGTCTGGGGCCAACGTCCTGACTTTC

CDR3 length: 13
D gene: -
J gene: TRBJ2-3
V gene: TRBV7-9
clone size: -
CDR3 protein: CASSSTSTDTQYF
CDR3 DNA: TGTGCCAGCAGCTCAACTAGCACAGATACGCAGTATTTT

CDR3 length: 13
D gene: TRBD2
J gene: TRBJ2-7
V gene: TRBV6-5
clone size: once
CDR3 protein: CASSRLAGEEQYF
CDR3 DNA: TGTGCCAGCAGTAGACTAGCGGGAGAAGAGCAGTACTTC

CDR3 length: 17
D gene: -
J gene: TRBJ1-2
V gene: TRBV15
clone size: -
CDR3 protein: CATSRTTGGASNYGYTF
CDR3 DNA: TGTGCCACCAGCAGAACAACGGGAGGGGCCTCGAACTATGGCTACACCTTC

CDR3 length: 14
D gene: -
J gene: TRBJ1-2
V gene: TRBV6-5
clone size: once
CDR3 protein: CASTPTDGEYGYTF
CDR3 DNA: TGTGCCAGCACGCCGACAGACGGTGAATATGGCTACACCTTC

CDR3 length: 14
D gene: -
J gene: TRBJ2-1
V gene: TRBV2
clone size: -
CDR3 protein: CASSDRAGYNEQFF
CDR3 DNA: TGTGCCAGCAGTGACAGGGCTGGCTACAATGAGCAGTTCTTC

CDR3 length: 14
D gene: TRBD1
J gene: TRBJ1-1
V gene: TRBV19
clone size: -
CDR3 protein: CASSLGQGVTEAFF
CDR3 DNA: TGTGCCAGTAGTCTCGGACAGGGGGTAACTGAAGCTTTCTTT

CDR3 length: 14
D gene: TRBD1
J gene: TRBJ1-2
V gene: TRBV7-9
clone size: -
CDR3 protein: CASSQSRGHYGYTF
CDR3 DNA: TGTGCCAGCAGCCAAAGTAGGGGGCACTATGGCTACACCTTC

CDR3 length: 11
D gene: TRBD1
J gene: TRBJ1-1
V gene: TRBV19
clone size: once
CDR3 protein: CASFDRVEAFF
CDR3 DNA: TGTGCCAGTTTTGACAGGGTCGAAGCTTTCTTT

CDR3 length: 13
D gene: TRBD1
J gene: TRBJ1-2
V gene: TRBV2
clone size: -
CDR3 protein: CASSTGTGLGYTF
CDR3 DNA: TGTGCCAGCAGTACCGGGACAGGGCTTGGCTACACCTTC

CDR3 length: 16
D gene: TRBD1
J gene: TRBJ2-3
V gene: TRBV3-1/TRBV3-2
clone size: -
CDR3 protein: CASSQGWTGDPDTQYF
CDR3 DNA: TGTGCCAGCAGCCAAGGTTGGACAGGAGATCCAGATACGCAGTATTTT

CDR3 length: 11
D gene: -
J gene: TRBJ2-7
V gene: TRBV20-1
clone size: -
CDR3 protein: CSAARVHEQYF
CDR3 DNA: TGCAGTGCTGCCAGGGTCCACGAGCAGTACTTC

CDR3 length: 16
D gene: TRBD2
J gene: TRBJ2-3
V gene: TRBV19
clone size: -
CDR3 protein: CASSSLGLAGTDTQYF
CDR3 DNA: TGTGCCAGTAGTAGCCTGGGGCTAGCGGGCACAGATACGCAGTATTTT